A single sample gave rise to the 3 T cell receptor beta chains below, sequenced in a study of T cells in Graves' hyperthyroidism and ophthalmopathy. RNA transcripts yielded amplified TCR beta CDR3 regions. First-round RT-PCR targeting the TCR CDR3 was performed with the HTBI primer set. Each CDR3 protein is one row after TCRdb ran MiXCR on the multiplex PCR reads. Here the sample spans hundreds of thousands of distinct CDR3 sequences, 14% being singletons. The sample was blood. The origin of the receptors is a woman aged 40-49 years with Graves' hyperthyroidism.

This clonotype appeared many times. The chain couples TRBV20-1 to TRBJ1-6; D is possibly TRBD1 (5 bases). Per the germline V gene, CDR1 is DFQATT and CDR2 is SNEGSKA (reference sequence). The germline V and J ends were trimmed by 3 bases and 8 bases, with 8 bases remaining between them. This CDR3 spans 12 amino acids. DNA for the CDR3: TGCAGTGCTAGGGGGGGTGATTCACCCCTCCACTTT. Protein sequence: CSARGGDSPLHF.

This chain joins TRBV7-2 and TRBJ2-7; 8 bases agree with TRBD1. Germline V lookup: CDR1 SGHTA, CDR2 FQGNSA. The CDR3 extends over 15 amino acids. V shed 0 bases, J shed 5 bases, and the junction held 6 bases outside the gene matches. The CDR3 bases are TGTGCCAGCAGCTTAGCTTCAGGGGGCGTCGACGAGCAGTACTTC. Amino acid sequence: CASSLASGGVDEQYF. The full variable domain, completed using reference TRBV7-2 and TRBJ2-7, is GAGVSQSPSNKVTEKGKDVELRCDPISGHTALYWYRQSLGQGLEFLIYFQGNSAPDKSGLPSDRFSAERTGGSVSTLTIQRTQQEDSAVYLCASSLASGGVDEQYFGPGTRLTVT.

This clonotype appeared a few times. The chain has TRBV6-2 or TRBV6-3 and TRBJ2-2; D is unresolved. V lost 5 bases and J lost 7, with 11 bases in between. This CDR3 is 13 amino acids long. CDR1 and CDR2 from the germline V gene are MNHEY and SVGEGT. This CDR3 reads CASSVQSYGELFF. The CDR3 DNA reads as TGTGCCAGCAGTGTCCAATCTTACGGGGAGCTGTTTTTT.